The clone carrying this T cell receptor beta chain showed up just a few times. The antigen is unknown. Described treatment: 10-day PBMC culture with coronavirus spike peptide pools or control peptides (ViraFEST assay). With peptide pools, ViraFEST first expanded antigen-specific T cells and afterwards sequenced their TCRs. From germline, CDR1 is DFQATT and CDR2 SNEGSKA (reference sequence). This CDR3 region has 14 residues. V was shortened by 3 bases and J by 1 base, with 12 bases between the two germline ends. These data come from a study of vaccination and CD4 T cells after COVID-19. Once obtained from cultured CD4+ T cells, the DNA was sequenced using the Oncomine TCR Beta short-read assay. Scientists extracted genomic DNA from CD4+ T cells grown in culture. Each CDR3 protein is one row after TCRdb ran MiXCR on the PCR reads. The table includes 13,000 or so distinct CDR3 sequences, 27% detected once.

The chain employs TRBV20-1 and TRBJ1-2; perhaps TRBD1 as D (5 bases). This receptor was identified in a human donor who received a COVID-19 vaccine. The sequencing used CD4+ T cells from blood, cultured in vitro, collected before SARS-CoV-2 vaccination. CDR3 nucleotide sequence: TGCAGTGCTAGTGTGGGGACGGATAACTATGGCTACACCTTC. Translated: CSASVGTDNYGYTF.